This entry lists 15 T cell receptor beta chains sequenced from one sample in a study of cytomegalovirus exposure and HLA in healthy donors. The PCR had 60 Vbeta and 13 Jbeta primers. The data were produced by immunoSEQ multiplex PCR, yet TCRdb's version contains in-frame clones alone and is incomplete. Among 100,000 to 150,000 clones, almost 80% were seen once, and the ten largest hold under 1.5%. What was sequenced was PBMCs. All receptors derive from a female donor in good health and CMV-seronegative.

J is TRBJ2-7 and V is TRBV6-1; D gene uncertain. Trimming pared 7 bases from V and 1 base from J, leaving 14 bases between. Germline CDR1 reads MNHNS; CDR2 reads SASEGT. The CDR3 extends over 14 amino acids. In DNA, the CDR3 is TGTGCCAGCATGACATCCTATGATTCCTACGAGCAGTACTTC. This codes for CASMTSYDSYEQYF.

J is TRBJ1-3 and V is TRBV28; D is perhaps TRBD1 (5 bases). This CDR3 is built from 15 residues. The germline V gene encodes CDR1 MDHEN and CDR2 SYDVKM. V was cut by 5 bases and J by 2 bases, with 13 bases left in between. CDR3 DNA sequence: TGTGCCAGCAGTACCCCCCGCAGGGCTGGAAACACCATATATTTT. This encodes CASSTPRRAGNTIYF.

J is TRBJ2-1 and V is TRBV7-2; D might be TRBD2 (6 bases). This CDR3 has 12 residues. The V end lost 3 bases, the J end lost 15 bases, and 15 bases lay between the germline ends. The germline V gene has CDR1 SGHTA and CDR2 FQGNSA. The CDR3 sequence: CASSLTGTGLFF. CDR3 sequence (DNA): TGTGCCAGCAGCTTGACCGGGACGGGACTGTTCTTC.

The chain employs TRBV7-9 and TRBJ1-6; 7 bases are a match to TRBD1. Germline trimming cut 6 bases from V and 7 bases from J; bases unmatched to any gene: 9. This CDR3 spans 15 amino acids. Germline V gene lookup returns CDR1 SEHNR and CDR2 FQNEAQ (reference sequence). CDR3 coding DNA: TGTGCCAGCAGTTTCCGACAGGGAGAGAATTCACCCCTCCACTTT. Its protein is CASSFRQGENSPLHF.

The chain recombines TRBV21-1 with TRBJ2-7; TRBD2, the table's D call, was not compared with the DNA. TRBV21-1 is given as a pseudogene. The CDR3 is 17 amino acids. Written as DNA, the CDR3 is TGTGCCAGCAGCACCCGTTGTATTAGCGGGTCTTCCTACGAGCAGTACTTC. Residues: CASSTRCISGSSYEQYF.

The chain links TRBV10-1 to TRBJ2-3, with D perhaps matching TRBD2 (5 bases). The germline CDR1 and CDR2 sequences are WNHNN and SYGVQD (reference sequence). The CDR3 is made up of 13 amino acids. Between the trimmed V and J ends, which lost 6 bases and 3 bases, there was a span of 10 bases. CDR3 in amino acids: CASSPLVTDTQYF. In DNA, the CDR3 is TGCGCCAGCAGCCCACTAGTTACAGATACGCAGTATTTT.

The chain employs TRBV28 and TRBJ1-2; 7 bases line up with TRBD1. Germline CDR1 is MDHEN and CDR2 is SYDVKM. V was clipped by 2 bases and J by 6 bases; unmatched bases: 3. The CDR3 has 13 amino acids. The CDR3 here is CASSLGQGDGYTF. CDR3 DNA sequence: TGTGCCAGCAGTTTAGGGCAGGGGGATGGCTACACCTTC.

The chain has TRBV29-1 and TRBJ2-3; TRBD1 matches at 8 bases. Germline CDR1 is SQVTM and CDR2 is ANQGSEA. Germline trimming cut 4 bases from V and 5 bases from J; bases unmatched to any gene: 8. The CDR3 loop spans 14 amino acids. CDR3 bases: TGCAGCGTTGCACCGCAGGGGGCGCGAGATACGCAGTATTTT. Translated: CSVAPQGARDTQYF.

The genes are TRBV5-1 and TRBJ2-5, with D maybe TRBD2 (7 bases). CDR3 length: 16 amino acids. The V end lost 4 bases, the J end lost 2 bases, and 18 bases lay between the germline ends. Germline V lookup: CDR1 SGHRS, CDR2 YFSETQ. CDR3 in amino acids: CASSTNRAGAQETQYF. Here the CDR3 DNA reads TGCGCCAGCAGCACCAATCGGGCGGGGGCACAAGAGACCCAGTACTTC.

This chain joins TRBV28 and TRBJ1-5, with 10 bases matching TRBD1. V shed 7 bases and J 0 bases; nucleotides not matched to a gene: 6. CDR1 MDHEN and CDR2 SYDVKM come from the germline V gene. This CDR3 has 16 amino acids. For the CDR3, the DNA is TGTGCCAGCACGCCGGGACAGGGGTTTAGCAATCAGCCCCAGCATTTT. It yields the protein CASTPGQGFSNQPQHF.

The V call is TRBV27, the J call TRBJ1-5; TRBD1 matches at 11 bases. Germline values: CDR1 MNHEY, CDR2 SMNVEV (reference sequence). Trimming took 8 bases from V and 7 from J; bases not matched to a gene: 10. The CDR3 has 15 residues. The CDR3 DNA follows: TGTGCCAGCTCCCGGGGACAGGGGGATGGCCAGCCCCAGCATTTT. This encodes CASSRGQGDGQPQHF.

This clone came up a few times. This rearrangement joins TRBV2 to TRBJ2-5; 12 nucleotides align to TRBD2. Germline assignment: CDR1 SNHLY and CDR2 FYNNEI. This CDR3 is 16 amino acids long. The trim removed 4 bases at V and 4 bases at J, leaving 7 bases unmatched. This CDR3 reads CASSASGRARGETQYF. The DNA of the CDR3 is TGTGCCAGCAGTGCTAGCGGGAGGGCCAGGGGAGAGACCCAGTACTTC.

The chain links TRBV11-2 to TRBJ2-5, with 7 bases lining up with TRBD2. CDR3 length equals 16 residues. The V gene end was trimmed by 0 bases and the J gene end by 5 bases; junction bases not matched to a gene: 9. The germline V gene has CDR1 SGHAT and CDR2 FQNNGV. CDR3 loop: CASSLDLGGLGETQYF. Here the CDR3 DNA reads TGTGCCAGCAGCTTAGATCTGGGAGGGCTGGGGGAGACCCAGTACTTC.

The chain joins TRBV10-3 to TRBJ2-5, with 7 nucleotides matching TRBD1. Germline values: CDR1 ENHRY, CDR2 SYGVKD. There are 16 residues in the CDR3. Trimming at V came to 0 bases and at J to 8 bases, leaving 12 bases not matched to a gene. The CDR3 region is CAISESRDSIPGTQYF. CDR3 nucleotide sequence: TGTGCCATCAGTGAGTCGAGGGACAGTATCCCGGGAACCCAGTACTTC.

About this clone itself: An end of the junction does not agree with germline; a read error may underlie this. The chain joins TRBV29-1 to TRBJ2-1; the match to TRBD2 covers 8 bases. Germline CDR1 reads SQVTM; CDR2 reads ANQGSEA. CDR3 length: 15 residues. As DNA, the CDR3 is TGCAGCGTCGAAGGTGTTAGCGGGACCTACAATGAGCAGTTCTTC. It yields the protein CSVEGVSGTYNEQFF.